Detailed here is one T cell receptor (beta chain). Its target is not known. The germline gives CDR1 KGHSH, CDR2 LQKENI. The CDR3 contains 13 residues. Trimming cost V 3 bases and J 7 bases, with 13 bases left between them. Here immunoSEQ multiplex PCR was the method, and the copy in TCRdb shows in-frame clones only, minus some. The sample has 110,000 or so clones, just over 90% seen once. The source of the sample is a study of siplizumab effects on memory and regulatory T cells. Study results and limitations: Of the alloreactive clones, only a minor fraction mapped to unstimulated subsets. Siplizumab brought about a significant reduction in alloreactive sequences traceable to unstimulated CD4+ memory cells.

The material sequenced was Tregs sorted from blood. The chain recombines TRBV18 with TRBJ2-7, with D perhaps assigned TRBD1 or TRBD2 (5 bases each). The receptor was derived from a human donor in good health. CDR3 nucleotides: TGTGCCAGCTCACCCCCGGGACGAGGGGAGCAGTACTTC. It is translated as CASSPPGRGEQYF.